Presented here are 2 T cell receptor beta chains from one specimen sequenced in a study of glioma-infiltrating T cells. Amplification of TCR alpha and beta CDR3 regions from RNA used iRepertoire nested multiplex PCR. TCRdb re-called the multiplex PCR reads with MiXCR, one entry per CDR3 protein. The table lists about 130,000 distinct CDR3 sequences, roughly 25% of them singletons. Source material: glioma tissue, nonneoplastic brain tissue, or PBMCs (not recorded which). These receptors came from a human donor with low-grade glioma or glioblastoma, undergoing nonglioma brain surgery, or in good health (not recorded which).

This clonotype was seen ten or more times. V gene TRBV12-3 or TRBV12-4 combines with J gene TRBJ2-1, with 7 bases lining up with TRBD2. The V segment lost 7 bases and the J segment 7 bases; nucleotides outside the gene matches: 10. This CDR3 has 14 amino acids. CDR3 protein: CASKEAGVGNEQFF. In nucleotides, the CDR3 is TGTGCCAGCAAGGAGGCGGGAGTAGGGAATGAGCAGTTCTTC.

On this clonotype: Being one base from a much bigger clone, this may be a read error. The chain links TRBV27 to TRBJ2-3, with TRBD1 identical over 7 bases. This CDR3 is 17 amino acids long. V shed 4 bases, J shed 2 bases, and the junction held 12 bases outside the gene matches. Per germline, CDR1 MNHEY and CDR2 SMNVEV (reference sequence). The CDR3: CASSSSWGTAPTDTQYF. CDR3 nucleotide sequence: TGTGCCAGCAGTTCGAGTTGGGGGACAGCCCCCACAGATACGCAGTATTTT.